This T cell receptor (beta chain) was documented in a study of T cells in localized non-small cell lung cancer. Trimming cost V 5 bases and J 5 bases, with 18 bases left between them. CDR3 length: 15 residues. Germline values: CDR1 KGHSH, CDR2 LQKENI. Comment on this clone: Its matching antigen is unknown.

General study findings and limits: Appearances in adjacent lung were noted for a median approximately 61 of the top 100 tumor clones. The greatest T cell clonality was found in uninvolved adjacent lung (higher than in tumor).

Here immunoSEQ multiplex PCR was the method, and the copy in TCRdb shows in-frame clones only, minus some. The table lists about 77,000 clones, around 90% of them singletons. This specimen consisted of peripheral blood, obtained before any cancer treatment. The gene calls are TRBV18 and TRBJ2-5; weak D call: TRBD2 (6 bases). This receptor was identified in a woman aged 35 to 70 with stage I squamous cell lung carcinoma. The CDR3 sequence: CASSAGRTAGETQYF. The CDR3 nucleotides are TGTGCCAGCTCAGCGGGACGAACAGCAGGGGAGACCCAGTACTTC.